The 22 T cell receptor beta chains given below trace back to one sample, sequenced in a study of blood T cell repertoires in COVID-19. Some clones are missing from TCRdb's copy, which holds only in-frame ones; the method was immunoSEQ multiplex PCR. The sample has some 300,000 clones; about 90% are singletons. Source material: PBMCs or T cells enriched from blood (not recorded which). These receptor sequences come from a woman in her 30s who had recovered from COVID-19.

V and J are TRBV19 and TRBJ1-2; no definite D call. The CDR3 covers 11 residues. The germline gives CDR1 LNHDA, CDR2 SQIVND (reference sequence). The V and J ends lost 8 bases and 6 bases respectively, with 10 bases between them. The DNA for the CDR3 is TGTGCCAGTCGAGAGGCTCATGGCTACACCTTC. It translates to CASREAHGYTF.

This clone was found once. This chain links TRBV9 with TRBJ1-2; no definite D call. V was pared by 0 bases and J by 4 bases, with 13 bases between. The CDR3 runs 15 residues. CDR1 is SGDLS and CDR2 is YYNGEE in the germline V gene. The CDR3 loop reads CASSVGGSDSYGYTF. Here the CDR3 DNA reads TGTGCCAGCAGCGTAGGAGGCAGCGATAGCTATGGCTACACCTTC. The variable domain in full, with the rest retrieved from reference TRBV9 and TRBJ1-2, is DSGVTQTPKHLITATGQRVTLRCSPRSGDLSVYWYQQSLDQGLQFLIQYYNGEERAKGNILERFSAQQFPDLHSELNLSSLELGDSALYFCASSVGGSDSYGYTFGSGTRLTVV.

The rearrangement links TRBV10-3 to TRBJ2-7; 7 bases fit TRBD1. Trimming cost V 11 bases and J 4 bases; bases outside gene matches: 20. Germline V gene data show CDR1 as ENHRY and CDR2 as SYGVKD. The CDR3 covers 16 residues. The CDR3 spells CAVTGTVGDYAYEQYF. The DNA for the CDR3 is TGTGCCGTTACCGGGACAGTCGGCGACTATGCATACGAGCAGTACTTC.

This rearrangement joins TRBV6-2 or TRBV6-3 to TRBJ2-2; the D is unclear. V was pared by 2 bases and J by 2 bases, with 6 bases between. The germline gives CDR1 MNHEY, CDR2 SVGEGT. There are 14 residues in the CDR3. Here the CDR3 DNA reads TGTGCCAGCAGTTACGACACCAACACCGGGGAGCTGTTTTTT. This sequence encodes CASSYDTNTGELFF.

This chain links TRBV11-3 with TRBJ2-1; 7 bases line up with TRBD2. The CDR3 extends over 15 amino acids. Germline V lookup: CDR1 SGHNT, CDR2 YENEEA. Trimming cost V 5 bases and J 3 bases; bases outside gene matches: 7. The CDR3 reads CASSPGRGGYNEQFF. The CDR3 nucleotides read TGTGCCAGCAGCCCAGGTCGCGGGGGCTACAATGAGCAGTTCTTC.

The rearrangement joins TRBV11-3 to TRBJ2-3, with 7 nucleotides matching TRBD2. CDR1 SGHNT and CDR2 YENEEA come from the germline V gene. The CDR3 totals 16 residues. Trimming removed 5 bases from V and 0 bases from J; junction bases left unmatched: 8. As DNA, the CDR3 is TGTGCCAGCAGCACCGGACTAGATCCTAGCACAGATACGCAGTATTTT. Its translation: CASSTGLDPSTDTQYF. Looking up the rest from reference TRBV11-3 and TRBJ2-3 gives the full variable domain: EAGVVQSPRYKIIEKKQPVAFWCNPISGHNTLYWYLQNLGQGPELLIRYENEEAVDDSQLPKDRFSAERLKGVDSTLKIQPAELGDSAVYLCASSTGLDPSTDTQYFGPGTRLTVL.

The V and J genes are TRBV28 and TRBJ1-2; 9 bases match TRBD1. Germline loops: CDR1 MDHEN, CDR2 SYDVKM. There are 14 residues in the CDR3. Trimming removed 6 bases from V and 3 bases from J; junction bases left unmatched: 5. CDR3 nucleotide sequence: TGTGCCAGCAGAAGGGACAGGGAGGACTATGGCTACACCTTC. This gives the protein CASRRDREDYGYTF.

This clone was observed many times. The chain combines TRBV9 with TRBJ1-4, with 8 positions matching TRBD1. The J segment lost 5 bases and the V segment lost 5 bases, leaving 5 bases of the junction unmatched. CDR1 and CDR2 from the germline V gene are SGDLS and YYNGEE. There are 14 residues in the CDR3. The CDR3 DNA reads TGTGCCAGCAGTCGACAGGGGTTGAATGAAAAACTGTTTTTT. Translation: CASSRQGLNEKLFF.

The V call is TRBV21-1, the J call TRBJ1-1; no check of the table's D call, TRBD1, against the DNA was made. TRBV21-1 is termed a pseudogene. The CDR3 has 16 residues. The CDR3 loop reads CASSKRRQGENTEAFF. The DNA for the CDR3 is TGTGCCAGCAGCAAACGGAGGCAGGGGGAGAACACTGAAGCTTTCTTT.

The chain joins TRBV28 to TRBJ1-6; D remains unclear. The CDR3 length is 13 residues. V was trimmed by 6 bases and J by 10 bases, leaving 13 bases between them. Germline assignment: CDR1 MDHEN and CDR2 SYDVKM. For the CDR3, the DNA is TGTGCCAGCAGCGCCCAACTTCGATCACCCCTCCACTTT. Translating gives CASSAQLRSPLHF.

V usage is TRBV12-5 and J usage is TRBJ1-4; D remains ambiguous. This CDR3 has 13 amino acids. V gave up 0 bases and J gave up 8 bases, with 7 bases separating them. Germline CDR1 reads LGHNT; CDR2 reads FRNRAP. The CDR3 protein is CASGLVLSEKLFF. The CDR3 nucleotides are TGTGCTAGTGGTTTGGTACTTTCAGAAAAACTGTTTTTT. Supplemented by reference TRBV12-5 and TRBJ1-4, the full variable domain reads DARVTQTPRHKVTEMGQEVTMRCQPILGHNTVFWYRQTMMQGLELLAYFRNRAPLDDSGMPKDRFSAEMPDATLATLKIQPSEPRDSAVYFCASGLVLSEKLFFGSGTQLSVL.

V and J are TRBV5-6 and TRBJ2-7; 7 bases are shared with TRBD1. Trimming at V came to 6 bases and at J to 3 bases, leaving 6 bases not matched to a gene. Germline V gene data show CDR1 as SGHDT and CDR2 as YYEEEE. The CDR3 has 13 amino acids. The DNA of the CDR3 is TGTGCCAGCACCCGGACAGGAATCTACGAGCAGTACTTC. It encodes CASTRTGIYEQYF.

The chain carries TRBV11-2 and TRBJ1-1, with D perhaps matching TRBD1 (6 bases). This CDR3 is 16 amino acids long. The ends were cut back, 1 base at V and 5 bases at J, with 17 bases in the middle. CDR1 is SGHAT, CDR2 FQNNGV, per germline. CDR3 region: CASSLVSGARSTEAFF. CDR3 coding DNA: TGTGCCAGCAGCTTAGTTTCAGGGGCGAGGAGTACTGAAGCTTTCTTT. Looking up the rest from reference TRBV11-2 and TRBJ1-1 gives the full variable domain: EAGVAQSPRYKIIEKRQSVAFWCNPISGHATLYWYQQILGQGPKLLIQFQNNGVVDDSQLPKDRFSAERLKGVDSTLKIQPAKLEDSAVYLCASSLVSGARSTEAFFGQGTRLTVV.

The chain joins TRBV19 to TRBJ2-6; D uncertain. CDR1 LNHDA and CDR2 SQIVND come from the germline V gene (reference sequence). Trimming pared 3 bases from V and 4 bases from J, leaving 7 bases between. The CDR3 is made up of 14 amino acids. For the CDR3, the DNA is TGTGCCAGTAGTATCGCCCTAGGGGCCAACGTCCTGACTTTC. It codes for CASSIALGANVLTF.

J is TRBJ1-5 and V is TRBV9; D uncertain. This CDR3 has 13 amino acids. Trimming removed 4 bases at V and 6 bases at J, with 11 bases between. The germline CDR1 and CDR2 sequences are SGDLS and YYNGEE. CDR3 region: CASSPTVGQPQHF. The CDR3 DNA reads TGTGCCAGCAGCCCTACGGTTGGTCAGCCCCAGCATTTT.

The V call is TRBV13, the J call TRBJ1-6; D uncertain. The CDR3 sequence is 12 residues long. From germline, CDR1 is PRHDT and CDR2 FYEKMQ (reference sequence). The V end was cut by 5 bases, the J end by 7 bases, with 6 bases between. The CDR3 here is CASSRLNSPLHF. The CDR3 nucleotides read TGTGCCAGCAGCCGACTGAATTCACCCCTCCACTTT.

V usage is TRBV2 and J usage is TRBJ2-5; D is perhaps TRBD2 (5 bases). Germline CDR1 is SNHLY and CDR2 is FYNNEI. The CDR3 contains 13 residues. V was clipped by 2 bases and J by 3 bases, with 7 bases between them. DNA for the CDR3: TGTGCCAGCAGTGAACAAGCGGAAGAGACCCAGTACTTC. Translation gives CASSEQAEETQYF.

This rearrangement joins TRBV24-1 to TRBJ2-2, with unresolved D. With 1 base removed from V and 4 bases from J, the gap between germline ends came to 12 bases. The germline V gene encodes CDR1 KGHDR and CDR2 SFDVKD. The CDR3 sequence is 16 residues long. CDR3 bases: TGTGCCACCAGTGATTTAAACTGGGCCTCCACCGGGGAGCTGTTTTTT. It specifies CATSDLNWASTGELFF.

This chain connects TRBV5-1 to TRBJ2-1; 8 bases are a match to TRBD2. Germline trimming cut 2 bases from V and 7 bases from J; bases unmatched to any gene: 11. CDR3 length equals 16 residues. Germline CDR1 is SGHRS and CDR2 is YFSETQ. The CDR3 loop reads CASSFPGGGPGNEQFF. The CDR3 region has the DNA TGCGCCAGCAGCTTTCCCGGCGGGGGGCCAGGAAATGAGCAGTTCTTC.

In its sample, this clone was seen a few times. The chain links TRBV14 to TRBJ1-3; D is undetermined. CDR3 length equals 16 residues. Germline lookup yields CDR1 SGHDN and CDR2 FVKESK. With 0 bases removed from V and 0 bases from J, the gap between germline ends came to 9 bases. The DNA of the CDR3 is TGTGCCAGCAGCCAAGATAACGGAGCCTCTGGAAACACCATATATTTT. This encodes CASSQDNGASGNTIYF.

For the CDR3, the DNA is TGTGCCAGCAGCCAAACTCAAGCGGGTCTATACAATGAGCAGTTCTTC. It encodes CASSQTQAGLYNEQFF. The chain combines TRBV3-1 (or the pseudogene TRBV3-2) with TRBJ2-1; a possible D gene is TRBD2 (6 bases). The germline CDR1 and CDR2 sequences are LGHDT and YNNKEL (reference sequence). Trimming pared 2 bases from V and 4 bases from J, leaving 15 bases between. The CDR3 sequence is 16 residues long.

The V call is TRBV27, the J call TRBJ1-2; D ambiguous. CDR1 is MNHEY, CDR2 SMNVEV, per germline (reference sequence). Trimming cost V 5 bases and J 4 bases, with 14 bases left between them. The CDR3 is 14 residues long. The CDR3 DNA is TGTGCCAGCAGTCCCGACATTTTGGGCTATGGCTACACCTTC. Protein product: CASSPDILGYGYTF.